These T cell receptor beta chains were read from a single sample in a study of T-cell reconstitution after alpha-beta-depleted transplantation in children. MiXCR was run by TCRdb on the PCR reads, yielding one entry per CDR3 protein. The data contain some 640,000 distinct CDR3 sequences, roughly 15% of them singletons. The sequences come from PBMCs from the stem cell graft donor, collected from the stem cell graft. The receptors were gathered from a human donor who donated a stem cell graft to a child with acute myeloid leukemia. The CDR3 runs from the conserved cysteine through the conserved F or W. The D gene is left open where the match is weak. Clone size is given for some rows only: seen once, a few or many times, or a class if the clone is expanded.

size | J | D | V | CDR3 | DNA
once | TRBJ2-3 | NA | TRBV7-9 | CASSFNSGTSTDTQYF | TGTGCCAGCAGCTTTAATTCAGGTACTAGCACAGATACGCAGTATTTT
NA | TRBJ2-3 | NA | TRBV12-3/TRBV12-4 | CASSLGGGTDTPYF | TGTGCCAGCAGTTTAGGGGGAGGAACAGATACGCCGTATTTT
NA | TRBJ1-6 | NA | TRBV7-9 | CASSLRRGDSPLHF | TGTGCCAGCAGCTTACGCCGGGGCGATTCACCCCTCCACTTT
NA | TRBJ2-2 | NA | TRBV12-3/TRBV12-4 | CASSSGTGRGTGELFF | TGTGCCAGCAGTTCTGGAACAGGGAGAGGTACCGGGGAGCTGTTTTTT
once | TRBJ2-2 | TRBD1 | TRBV25-1 | CATLVQFDRVGGELFF | TGTGCCACTTTAGTGCAGTTCGACAGGGTCGGCGGGGAGCTGTTTTTT
many | TRBJ2-4 | NA | TRBV5-6 | CASSRPSQGWNIQYF | TGTGCCAGCAGCCGACCCTCGCAGGGATGGAACATTCAGTACTTC
few | TRBJ2-6 | NA | TRBV28 | CASSMTGHPLSGANVLTF | TGTGCCAGCAGTATGACAGGTCATCCACTCTCTGGGGCCAACGTCCTGACTTTC
many | TRBJ2-5 | TRBD2 | TRBV7-9 | CASSSGGSETQYF | TGTGCCAGCAGCAGCGGGGGGAGCGAGACCCAGTACTTC
NA | TRBJ1-1 | NA | TRBV4-2 | CASSQTGWAEAFF | TGTGCCAGCAGCCAAACAGGGTGGGCTGAAGCTTTCTTT
NA | TRBJ2-7 | NA | TRBV20-1 | CSARTQGIYEQYF | TGCAGTGCTAGAACCCAGGGAATCTACGAGCAGTACTTC
few | TRBJ1-6 | NA | TRBV27 | CASGSGTFPSPLHF | TGTGCCAGCGGGTCCGGGACTTTCCCTTCGCCCCTCCACTTT
NA | TRBJ2-5 | TRBD1 | TRBV12-3/TRBV12-4 | CASSLEDREETQYF | TGTGCCAGCAGTTTGGAGGACAGGGAAGAGACCCAGTACTTC
few | TRBJ1-6 | NA | TRBV27 | CASSLRGAINSPLHF | TGTGCCAGCAGTTTAAGGGGGGCGATCAATTCACCCCTCCACTTT
NA | TRBJ1-1 | NA | TRBV30 | CAWTAGAGQLNTEAFF | TGTGCCTGGACCGCGGGGGCAGGACAGCTGAACACTGAAGCTTTCTTT
NA | TRBJ1-6 | TRBD1 | TRBV5-1 | CASSLTTGGRNSPLHF | TGCGCCAGCAGCCTAACGACAGGGGGAAGGAATTCACCCCTCCACTTT
many | TRBJ2-5 | TRBD2 | TRBV20-1 | CSAGGISGGAGETQYF | TGCAGTGCTGGAGGAATTAGCGGGGGGGCCGGAGAGACCCAGTACTTC
few | TRBJ2-3 | NA | TRBV6-1 | CASTPGRTDTQYF | TGTGCCAGCACCCCTGGAAGAACAGATACGCAGTATTTT
NA | TRBJ1-2 | NA | TRBV5-1 | CASSLEGWPYGYTF | TGCGCCAGCAGCTTGGAAGGGTGGCCTTATGGCTACACCTTC
NA | TRBJ2-2 | NA | TRBV7-2 | CASSFSGGGGELFF | TGTGCCAGCAGCTTCTCAGGGGGAGGCGGGGAGCTGTTTTTT
NA | TRBJ1-4 | TRBD1 | TRBV7-9 | CASSTPGTDNEKLFF | TGTGCCAGCAGCACCCCGGGGACAGATAATGAAAAACTGTTTTTT
few | TRBJ1-3 | NA | TRBV6-1 | CASSRGPGHSGNTIYF | TGTGCCAGCAGCCGAGGACCCGGGCACTCTGGAAACACCATATATTTT
many | TRBJ2-3 | NA | TRBV20-1 | CSASGGPPDTQYF | TGCAGTGCTAGCGGGGGGCCCCCAGATACGCAGTATTTT
NA | TRBJ2-7 | TRBD1 | TRBV3-1 | CASSQGQEAYEQYF | TGTGCCAGCAGCCAGGGACAGGAGGCCTACGAGCAGTACTTC
NA | TRBJ2-1 | TRBD2 | TRBV20-1 | CSARVPAGGNEQFF | TGCAGTGCTAGAGTTCCAGCGGGGGGCAATGAGCAGTTCTTC
NA | TRBJ2-2 | NA | TRBV5-1 | CASSFRVGAGELFF | TGCGCCAGCAGCTTCAGGGTCGGGGCCGGGGAGCTGTTTTTT
many | TRBJ1-1 | NA | TRBV5-5 | CASSLDSRNTEAFF | TGTGCCAGCAGCTTGGACAGTCGGAACACTGAAGCTTTCTTT
NA | TRBJ2-1 | TRBD2 | TRBV4-1 | CASSQGSGGPHSSYNEQFF | TGCGCCAGCAGCCAGGGTAGCGGGGGGCCCCACAGCTCCTACAATGAGCAGTTCTTC
many | TRBJ2-5 | NA | TRBV20-1 | CSATVGRGETQYF | TGCAGTGCCACGGTGGGGCGCGGAGAGACCCAGTACTTC
few | TRBJ2-1 | NA | TRBV5-5 | CASRSQENNNEQFF | TGTGCCAGCAGATCCCAGGAGAACAACAATGAGCAGTTCTTC
many | TRBJ2-2 | TRBD2 | TRBV10-3 | CAIGTSETGELFF | TGTGCCATCGGGACTAGCGAGACCGGGGAGCTGTTTTTT
many | TRBJ1-1 | NA | TRBV4-1 | CASSHSQGLTEAFF | TGCGCCAGCAGCCATTCTCAGGGGCTCACTGAAGCTTTCTTT
many | TRBJ2-2 | TRBD2 | TRBV4-2 | CASSGTSRPGELFF | TGTGCCAGCAGTGGGACTAGCCGACCCGGGGAGCTGTTTTTT
many | TRBJ1-3 | NA | TRBV7-2 | CASSLQGSPGNTIYF | TGTGCCAGCAGCTTACAGGGATCGCCGGGAAACACCATATATTTT
NA | TRBJ1-1 | TRBD1 | TRBV20-1 | CSARGTGRKTEAFF | TGCAGTGCTAGAGGGACAGGGAGGAAGACTGAAGCTTTCTTT
many | TRBJ1-3 | TRBD1 | TRBV5-1 | CASSFGTGVTTIYF | TGCGCCAGCAGCTTCGGCACAGGGGTGACCACCATATATTTT
many | TRBJ2-1 | NA | TRBV6-1 | CASSKPLLGFEQFF | TGTGCCAGCAGTAAACCCCTCTTAGGATTTGAGCAGTTCTTC
many | TRBJ2-5 | NA | TRBV29-1 | CSVEGPPETQYF | TGCAGCGTTGAAGGCCCCCCGGAGACCCAGTACTTC
NA | TRBJ1-3 | TRBD1 | TRBV20-1 | CSAIDREAPGNTIYF | TGCAGTGCTATCGACAGGGAGGCTCCCGGAAACACCATATATTTT
many | TRBJ1-2 | NA | TRBV20-1 | CSAESGWDGYTF | TGCAGTGCTGAATCAGGGTGGGATGGCTACACCTTC
NA | TRBJ1-5 | NA | TRBV6-2/TRBV6-3 | CASSSAGFRSNQPQHF | TGTGCCAGCAGCTCCGCGGGGTTCAGGAGCAATCAGCCCCAGCATTTT
NA | TRBJ2-1 | NA | TRBV30 | CAWSGGRGEQFF | TGTGCCTGGAGTGGTGGACGGGGTGAGCAGTTCTTC
many | TRBJ1-5 | NA | TRBV20-1 | CSASRANQPQHF | TGCAGTGCTAGTCGGGCCAATCAGCCCCAGCATTTT
NA | TRBJ2-2 | NA | TRBV7-3 | CASSFDRRNTGELFF | TGTGCCAGCAGCTTCGACAGACGGAACACCGGGGAGCTGTTTTTT
many | TRBJ2-5 | NA | TRBV20-1 | CSASGLAGETQYF | TGCAGTGCTAGTGGGCTAGCCGGGGAGACCCAGTACTTC
NA | TRBJ2-1 | NA | TRBV29-1 | CSVLTGAGDEQFF | TGCAGCGTGCTGACAGGGGCGGGGGATGAGCAGTTCTTC
few | TRBJ1-6 | NA | TRBV12-3/TRBV12-4 | CASSLGDKNNSPLHF | TGTGCCAGCAGTTTGGGGGACAAGAATAATTCACCCCTCCACTTT
NA | TRBJ2-7 | NA | TRBV12-3/TRBV12-4 | CASTRDGLLYEQYF | TGTGCCAGCACTCGGGACGGCCTTCTCTACGAGCAGTACTTC
NA | TRBJ2-1 | TRBD2 | TRBV20-1 | CSASGLAGKRYNEQFF | TGCAGTGCCTCGGGACTAGCGGGAAAACGCTACAATGAGCAGTTCTTC
NA | TRBJ2-2 | NA | TRBV12-3/TRBV12-4 | CASCFRGAGGAQNTGELFF | TGTGCCAGCTGTTTTCGGGGGGCAGGGGGCGCCCAGAACACCGGGGAGCTGTTTTTT
many | TRBJ2-7 | NA | TRBV29-1 | CSVKPSAGNEQYF | TGCAGCGTTAAACCTAGCGCAGGAAACGAGCAGTACTTC
NA | TRBJ2-7 | NA | TRBV20-1 | CSASDLQQGSYEQYF | TGCAGTGCTAGCGACCTACAGCAGGGATCCTACGAGCAGTACTTC
once | TRBJ2-1 | NA | TRBV2 | CASGIFVNEQFF | TGTGCCAGCGGAATTTTTGTGAATGAGCAGTTCTTC
many | TRBJ2-5 | TRBD2 | TRBV20-1 | CSARDPGLAGIQETQYF | TGCAGTGCTAGAGATCCTGGACTAGCGGGGATCCAAGAGACCCAGTACTTC
many | TRBJ2-1 | TRBD1 | TRBV9 | CASSVGQEVEQFF | TGTGCCAGCAGCGTGGGACAGGAGGTTGAGCAGTTCTTC
NA | TRBJ1-5 | NA | TRBV7-2 | CASSLGVGELNQPQHF | TGTGCCAGCAGCTTGGGGGTGGGTGAACTCAATCAGCCCCAGCATTTT
many | TRBJ1-5 | NA | TRBV20-1 | CSAREQGSNQPQHF | TGCAGTGCTAGGGAACAGGGTTCCAATCAGCCCCAGCATTTT
many | TRBJ2-3 | NA | TRBV29-1 | CSVHPSRRALNPMTDTQYF | TGCAGCGTTCACCCATCTCGCCGGGCCTTAAACCCAATGACAGATACGCAGTATTTT
NA | TRBJ1-1 | TRBD1 | TRBV15 | CATSRPRGQAEAFF | TGTGCCACCAGCAGACCTCGCGGACAGGCTGAAGCTTTCTTT
many | TRBJ2-3 | NA | TRBV25-1 | CASSERGSDTQYF | TGTGCCAGCAGTGAGAGGGGTTCAGATACGCAGTATTTT
NA | TRBJ1-6 | NA | TRBV20-1 | CSARGADRPNNSPLHF | TGCAGTGCTAGGGGGGCTGACAGGCCTAATAATTCACCCCTCCACTTT